This T cell receptor (beta chain) was captured in a study of cytomegalovirus exposure and HLA in healthy donors (dated by TCRdb to the late 2010s). Background on the whole study: In an earlier analysis of several hundred of the donors, approximately 260 Gb of sequence data and 120 million or so unique TCR beta sequences from roughly 190 million T cells were reported. An early release covering roughly 640 HLA-typed donors comprised about 310 gigabases of sequencing data and 85 million to 100 million unique TCR sequences. The genetic ancestry cluster associated with self-reported Caucasian donors included 70% to 85% of the roughly 410 genotyped donors. The aim of the study was to test whether cataloging public T cell receptors could identify signatures of past pathogen exposure. The T cell repertoires of 670 or so subjects were profiled by immunosequencing and related to cytomegalovirus serostatus. Besides the first cohort of around 700 subjects, a separate validation cohort made up of roughly 120 different subjects was used. The study combined high-throughput TCR immunosequencing, statistical association of individual TCRs with disease status, and machine learning to predict cytomegalovirus infection status. A later analysis re-examined previously published TCR beta repertoires from just over 650 donors and added high-resolution HLA genotyping to investigate patterns of TCR occurrence. Rather than drawing on any new phenotypic data, the later analysis identified candidate immune exposures from TCR beta sequences and the way those sequences occurred across donors. An earlier analysis of 587 of the donors applied high-throughput TCR beta sequencing to assess whether each TCR beta V gene segment acted as functional or pseudogenic. Donor age, sex, ethnicity and CMV serostatus were compiled alongside the repertoire data. A later genetic analysis took genome-wide SNP genotypes for about 55% of the roughly 700 donors and used that subset as a discovery cohort. All discovery cohort repertoires had been generated on a single sequencing platform. HLA typing included class I and class II loci at four-digit resolution. The number of typed donors differed by locus: roughly 629-640 for A, B, C, DRB1 and DQB1; approximately 520 for DQA1; roughly 600 for DPA1; and about 450 for DPB1. Because of strong linkage in the cohort, 4 to 6 DR-DQ haplotypes were treated as single units for association and clustering. On average, roughly 250,000 unique TCR beta nucleotide sequences were sequenced per donor among 398 genotyped donors of the cohort, with about 19% of those sequences being non-productive.

The cohort consisted of approximately 690 healthy bone marrow donors. At the time of sampling, all cohort members were nominally healthy, though unrecorded immune exposures were likely present. The donor tested CMV seronegative, placing the donor among the 300 to 450 seronegative members of the cohort. Each donor provided a peripheral blood sample, and peripheral blood mononuclear cells were used for TCR beta sequencing. The Qiagen DNeasy Blood Extraction Kit was used to extract genomic DNA from the blood cell samples. To prepare the library, the immunoSEQ multiplex PCR assay was applied. The multiplex PCR relied on a mix of 60 forward primers for TCR Vbeta segments and 13 reverse primers for TCR Jbeta segments. A multiplex PCR assay on genomic DNA amplified the CDR3 region of rearranged TCR beta genes. The amplified TCR beta libraries were sequenced on the Illumina HiSeq System as 87-base-pair reads. The study's own analysis went as follows. A later analysis counted 75 million to 100 million unique TCR beta chains across the 670 or so repertoires, and 10 million to 12 million of these chains were shared by at least two donors. Raw reads were error-corrected and collapsed into unique sequences with a nearest-neighbor algorithm that merged closely related sequences to remove PCR and sequencing errors. V, D and J gene segments were assigned by aligning CDR3 sequences to IMGT reference sequences. Each retained sequence needed at least a six-nucleotide match to both a V gene segment and a J gene segment. A rearrangement counted as productive if the CDR3 had no stop codons and remained in frame with V and J, and every other rearrangement counted as non-productive. Following IMGT convention, CDR3 was defined as the stretch from the second conserved V-encoded cysteine up to the conserved J-encoded phenylalanine. The earlier analysis of roughly 590 of the donors excluded any sequence lacking an unambiguous match to a single V gene segment. In an earlier analysis of several hundred of the donors, V segments were called functional above 56.7% productive rearrangements and were called segregating when the between-donor standard deviation exceeded 5%. To diagnose cytomegalovirus status from the catalog of TCR beta chain sequences, a statistical classification framework was built. A later analysis assigned V and J genes by comparing TCR nucleotide sequences with IMGT/GENE-DB human TR gene sequences. The TCRdist pipeline was used in a later analysis to assign CDR3 sequences and most-parsimonious VDJ recombination scenarios. A later analysis defined each TCR beta chain by its CDR3 amino acid sequence plus V-gene family, and excluded reads lacking a unique V-gene family. In a later analysis, 550 to 650 highly shared, low-generation-probability nucleotide sequences were removed to address suspected cross-contamination and a sequencing artifact. For each public chain, a later analysis derived a clonal expansion index from normalized ranks of inferred template counts within each repertoire. In a later analysis, generation probabilities were computed using a VDJ recombination model fitted to out-of-frame rearrangements, and the results were checked against IGoR. In a later analysis, TCR-TCR, TCR-HLA and TCR-CMV co-occurrence was scored with hypergeometric tests, and a repertoire-size bias correction was applied to TCR pairs. To estimate false discovery rates, a later analysis permuted the HLA or CMV assignments 20 times. A later analysis grouped co-occurring TCRs with DBSCAN, adding TCRdist sequence similarity when clustering within HLA-allele-positive subsets. Repertoires with fewer than 30,000 or more than 120,000 public chains, plus five repertoires with anomalous nucleotide sharing, were excluded from co-occurrence clustering. TCRdb retrieved this table from immuneACCESS and kept in-frame rearrangements only. Not all clones are present; in checked studies, unresolved V genes account for under half, and no reason is known for the remainder. The D gene and trimming were derived from the DNA, and the V and J assignments and clone size from that table. In this sample's table one finds 150,000 to 200,000 clones. Of the sample, 6.5% falls within the top ten clones.

To note about this clone: The antigen it recognizes is unknown.

The CDR3 has 17 amino acids, counting the end cysteine and phenylalanine. Only the CDR3 part of the read is kept: 51 bases, read in frame from the first base. The germline V gene supplies CDR1 SGHDT and CDR2 YYEEEE. V gives up 4 bases and J gives up 5 bases, and the segment between their germline ends measures 22 bases. Study-wide findings and limitations: A cluster of highly shared sequence variants was judged likely to be a technical artifact of the sequencing pipeline. Immune exposure information for the cohort was limited to CMV serostatus. The earlier analysis of approximately 540 of the donors excluded seventeen rarely observed V segments, including chromosome 9 orphons, because counts were too low. Because HLA typing was unavailable for some donors at each locus, only the typed subset was used in association tests. Presence/absence analyses assumed roughly uniform sequencing depth across donors, an assumption that may not hold. An association between a missense DCLRE1C variant and V-gene and J-gene trimming of TCR beta chains was found in a later genetic analysis and replicated in an independent cohort. In a later analysis, TCR association rates were found to vary across HLA loci, with the most associated TCRs seen for DRB1 alleles and the fewest for HLA-C alleles. It was suggested by the authors that the approach could potentially be generalized to other disease states and immunological phenotypes. The study listed around 160 TCR beta chains as associated with cytomegalovirus. Compared with the approximately 700-donor mean, donors in an Asian-associated ancestry cluster had fewer N-insertions in productive TCRs, according to a later genetic analysis. According to a later analysis, parvovirus B19, influenza, CMV and Epstein-Barr virus appeared linked to several top co-occurrence clusters. In this cohort, only TCR beta chains were sequenced, and detectable features were limited by the absence of alpha or paired-chain data. Assigning TCR associations to individual alleles was difficult when HLA alleles, especially DR and DQ, strongly co-occurred. A further reported finding was that TCR beta sequences accurately predicted the HLA-A and HLA-B alleles for most subjects in the first cohort. An earlier analysis of around 500 of the donors showed that most TCR beta V segments appeared in productive rearrangements either about 90% or about 30% of the time, which broadly matched IMGT annotations. In both the original and validation cohorts, the classifier was reported to diagnose cytomegalovirus status with high specificity and sensitivity. Correlated functional status among segregating V segments might be attributable to linkage disequilibrium, but an unknown experimental factor could not be ruled out. Across donors, most TCR sequences were observed very rarely, whereas some public TCRs were present in many individuals. Compared with equally common non-associated chains, HLA-associated TCR beta chains in a later analysis were more clonally expanded and had lower generation probabilities. Most CMV-associated TCR beta chains appeared to be HLA-restricted in a later analysis, and the HLA associations seemed to be driven largely by CMV exposure. Some IMGT-functional V segments, including TRBV6-2 and TRBV6-3, could not be distinguished by the 87-base-pair reads and were therefore excluded. A later analysis associated 16,951 TCR beta sequences with specific HLA alleles at a false discovery rate of 0.05. In vitro tests confirmed that three of the cytomegalovirus-associated TCR beta chains recognize cytomegalovirus antigens.

The chain was built from TRBV5-6 and TRBJ1-5; possibly the D gene is TRBD1, per 5 matching bases. This TCR was recovered from a young man in good health and CMV-seronegative. Material for sequencing was PBMCs. The CDR3 protein sequence reads: CASSRRTGWGGDQPQHF. The bases read TGTGCCAGCAGCCGCCGTACTGGGTGGGGCGGGGATCAGCCCCAGCATTTT.